This T cell receptor (beta chain) was profiled in a study of early T cells in non-severe SARS-CoV-2 infection. For the study at large: Investigators sequenced bulk RNA drawn from unsorted whole blood, and chains remained unpaired.

This clonotype was recorded many times. Its cognate antigen is unknown. Study-wide points: The VDJdb matching leaned toward anti-spike CD8 responses and overlooked private and CD4 specificities.

Each cDNA molecule carried a unique molecular identifier. TCRdb re-called the 5' RACE reads through MiXCR, storing one row per CDR3 protein. The sample contains about 25,000 distinct CDR3 sequences, about 4.5% of which appear only once. The sample comprised whole blood. This TCR derives from an adult who was a healthcare worker with PCR-confirmed SARS-CoV-2 infection or an uninfected control (not recorded which).

The CDR3 reads CASSWRDRGTDTQYF. CDR3 coding DNA: TGTGCCAGCAGCTGGCGGGACAGGGGAACAGATACGCAGTATTTT. The chain recombines TRBV5-5 with TRBJ2-3, with 10 nucleotides matching TRBD1. From germline, CDR1 is SGHKS and CDR2 YYEKEE (reference sequence). The CDR3 length is 15 residues. V shed 3 bases and J 3 bases; nucleotides not matched to a gene: 4.